This TCR beta chain was documented in a study of control samples from healthy donors and cancer patients. Generated by immunoSEQ multiplex PCR, the TCRdb table keeps only in-frame clones and is missing some. There are about 150,000 clones in the sample; about 93% occur only once, and around 2.5% lies in the top ten. V was trimmed by 4 bases and J by 2 bases, leaving 11 bases between them. CDR3 length: 14 residues. Germline CDR1 MDHEN, CDR2 SYDVKM. The sequence came from a man aged 50 or older in good health. The sequenced material came from blood. This chain uses TRBV28 with TRBJ1-2, with D uncertain. CDR3 DNA: TGTGCCAGCAGTTATCGGACCTACAACTATGGCTACACCTTC. As protein: CASSYRTYNYGYTF.